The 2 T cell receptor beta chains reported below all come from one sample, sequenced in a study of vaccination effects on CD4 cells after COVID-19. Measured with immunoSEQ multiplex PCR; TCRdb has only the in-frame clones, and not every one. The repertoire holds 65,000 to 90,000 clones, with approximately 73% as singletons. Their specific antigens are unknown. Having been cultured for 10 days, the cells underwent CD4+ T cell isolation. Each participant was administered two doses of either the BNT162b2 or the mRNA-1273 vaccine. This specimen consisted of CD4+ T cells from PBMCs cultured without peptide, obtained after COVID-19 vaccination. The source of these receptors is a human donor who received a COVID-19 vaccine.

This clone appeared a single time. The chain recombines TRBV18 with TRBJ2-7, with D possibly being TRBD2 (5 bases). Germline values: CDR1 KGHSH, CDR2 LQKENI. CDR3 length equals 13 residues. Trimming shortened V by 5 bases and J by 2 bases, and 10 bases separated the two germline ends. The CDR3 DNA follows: TGTGCCAGCTCAACCGACGGGACCTACGAGCAGTACGTC. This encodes CASSTDGTYEQYV.

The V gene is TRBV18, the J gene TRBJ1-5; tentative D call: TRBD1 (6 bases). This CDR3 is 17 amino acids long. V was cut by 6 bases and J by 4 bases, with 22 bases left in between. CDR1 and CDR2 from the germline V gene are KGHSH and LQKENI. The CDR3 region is CASSISPGGPQNQPQHF. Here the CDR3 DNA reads TGTGCCAGCTCCATATCACCCGGGGGGCCCCAGAATCAGCCCCAGCATTTT.